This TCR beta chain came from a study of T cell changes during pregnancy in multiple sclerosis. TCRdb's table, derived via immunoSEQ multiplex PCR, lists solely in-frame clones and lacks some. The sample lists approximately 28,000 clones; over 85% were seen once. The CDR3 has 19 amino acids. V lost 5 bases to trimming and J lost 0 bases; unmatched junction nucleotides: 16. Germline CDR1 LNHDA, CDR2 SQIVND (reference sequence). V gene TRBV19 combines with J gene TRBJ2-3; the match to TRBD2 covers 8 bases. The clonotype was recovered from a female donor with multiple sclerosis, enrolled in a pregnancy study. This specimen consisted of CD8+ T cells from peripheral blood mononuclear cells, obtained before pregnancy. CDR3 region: CASSRWKLAARTSTDTQYF. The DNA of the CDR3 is TGTGCCAGTAGTCGGTGGAAACTAGCGGCCCGAACTAGCACAGATACGCAGTATTTT.